These T cell receptor beta chains were read from a single sample in a study of T-cell reconstitution after alpha-beta-depleted transplantation in children. Via MiXCR, TCRdb re-called the PCR reads, giving one row per CDR3 protein. There are hundreds of thousands of distinct CDR3 sequences in the sample; 13% occur only once, and 0.79% lies in the top ten. The sequences come from PBMCs, collected before TCRalphabeta/CD19-depleted stem cell transplant. These receptors were collected from a girl aged 2-15 years with congenital amegakaryocytic thrombocytopenia, due to receive a stem cell transplant. The CDR3 runs from the conserved cysteine through the conserved F or W. D genes are given only for firm matches. Some rows have no size entry. The others give once, few or many, or a class for an expanded clone.

cdr3_length: 14; clone_size: many; d_call: TRBD2; v_call: TRBV7-9; j_call: TRBJ2-5; cdr3_nt: TGTGCCAGCAGCAGTCGGGGGGACCAAGAGACCCAGTACTTC; cdr3_aa: CASSSRGDQETQYF
cdr3_length: 16; clone_size: NA; d_call: TRBD2; v_call: TRBV19; j_call: TRBJ2-7; cdr3_nt: TGTGCCAGTAGTATTACTAGCGGGAGTGAACTATACGAGCAGTACTTC; cdr3_aa: CASSITSGSELYEQYF
cdr3_length: 14; clone_size: many; d_call: NA; v_call: TRBV20-1; j_call: TRBJ1-1; cdr3_nt: TGCAGTGCCGAGGACAGATCGATCAACACTGAAGCTTTCTTT; cdr3_aa: CSAEDRSINTEAFF
cdr3_length: 14; clone_size: NA; d_call: TRBD1; v_call: TRBV7-2; j_call: TRBJ1-4; cdr3_nt: TGTGCCAGCAGCCCTAACAGGGGGAATGAAAAACTGTTTTTT; cdr3_aa: CASSPNRGNEKLFF
cdr3_length: 14; clone_size: many; d_call: TRBD2; v_call: TRBV20-1; j_call: TRBJ2-1; cdr3_nt: TGCAGTGCTCAAATATCTAGCGGGTTCAGGGAGCAGTTCTTC; cdr3_aa: CSAQISSGFREQFF
cdr3_length: 14; clone_size: many; d_call: NA; v_call: TRBV5-1; j_call: TRBJ2-3; cdr3_nt: TGCGCCAGCAGTCGGGGAGGAAGTCCAGATACGCAGTATTTT; cdr3_aa: CASSRGGSPDTQYF
cdr3_length: 14; clone_size: few; d_call: NA; v_call: TRBV20-1; j_call: TRBJ2-1; cdr3_nt: TGCAGTGCGATCGCGGACCTCTCCTACAATGAGCAGTTCTTC; cdr3_aa: CSAIADLSYNEQFF
cdr3_length: 19; clone_size: NA; d_call: TRBD2; v_call: TRBV3-1; j_call: TRBJ2-1; cdr3_nt: TGTGCCAGCAGCCAAACTAGCGGGAGGTTAGTAGGAACCTACAATGAGCAGTTCTTC; cdr3_aa: CASSQTSGRLVGTYNEQFF
cdr3_length: 14; clone_size: NA; d_call: NA; v_call: TRBV6-5; j_call: TRBJ2-1; cdr3_nt: TGTGCCAGCAGTTTCCCCGGGCGGAACAATGAGCAGTTCTTC; cdr3_aa: CASSFPGRNNEQFF
cdr3_length: 13; clone_size: few; d_call: NA; v_call: TRBV5-1; j_call: TRBJ1-2; cdr3_nt: TGCGCCAGCAGCTTGATGGGCGACGGGGGCTACACCTTC; cdr3_aa: CASSLMGDGGYTF
cdr3_length: 15; clone_size: NA; d_call: NA; v_call: TRBV27; j_call: TRBJ2-2; cdr3_nt: TGTGCCAGCAGCTCGGACAGCCTATACACCGGGGAGCTGTTTTTT; cdr3_aa: CASSSDSLYTGELFF
cdr3_length: 16; clone_size: few; d_call: TRBD2; v_call: TRBV4-2; j_call: TRBJ2-7; cdr3_nt: TGTGCCAGCAGCCAGGGGACTAGCGGGGCCCCCTACGAGCAGTACTTC; cdr3_aa: CASSQGTSGAPYEQYF
cdr3_length: 16; clone_size: few; d_call: TRBD1; v_call: TRBV7-9; j_call: TRBJ1-2; cdr3_nt: TGTGCCAGCAGCTGGGGGGCGACAGGGCCTAACTATGGCTACACCTTC; cdr3_aa: CASSWGATGPNYGYTF
cdr3_length: 13; clone_size: few; d_call: TRBD1; v_call: TRBV29-1; j_call: TRBJ2-7; cdr3_nt: TGCAGCGTTGTAGGGGACAGGGAGTACGAGCAGTACTTC; cdr3_aa: CSVVGDREYEQYF
cdr3_length: 11; clone_size: many; d_call: NA; v_call: TRBV20-1; j_call: TRBJ2-1; cdr3_nt: TGCAGTGCGGTAGCGGATAATGAGCAGTTCTTC; cdr3_aa: CSAVADNEQFF
cdr3_length: 15; clone_size: NA; d_call: NA; v_call: TRBV18; j_call: TRBJ1-1; cdr3_nt: TGTGCCAGCTCATTGGGACAAGTTGGGAACACTGAAGCTTTCTTT; cdr3_aa: CASSLGQVGNTEAFF
cdr3_length: 14; clone_size: few; d_call: NA; v_call: TRBV11-2; j_call: TRBJ1-1; cdr3_nt: TGTGCCAGCAGCTATTCCTGGACAGACACTGAAGCTTTCTTT; cdr3_aa: CASSYSWTDTEAFF
cdr3_length: 13; clone_size: few; d_call: NA; v_call: TRBV3-1; j_call: TRBJ2-7; cdr3_nt: TGTGCCAGCAGAGGGGGGGCTCCCTACGAGCAGTACTTC; cdr3_aa: CASRGGAPYEQYF
cdr3_length: 17; clone_size: many; d_call: TRBD1; v_call: TRBV7-6; j_call: TRBJ1-1; cdr3_nt: TGTGCCAGCAGCCCGAAGACAGGGGAGGAATGGAACACTGAAGCTTTCTTT; cdr3_aa: CASSPKTGEEWNTEAFF
cdr3_length: 14; clone_size: many; d_call: TRBD2; v_call: TRBV5-1; j_call: TRBJ2-3; cdr3_nt: TGCGCCAGCCGTTTTCTAGCGGACACAGATACGCAGTATTTT; cdr3_aa: CASRFLADTDTQYF
cdr3_length: 13; clone_size: many; d_call: NA; v_call: TRBV20-1; j_call: TRBJ2-7; cdr3_nt: TGCAGTGCTACCCGGGACCCGCGTTCCGAGCAGTACTTC; cdr3_aa: CSATRDPRSEQYF
cdr3_length: 14; clone_size: many; d_call: TRBD2; v_call: TRBV5-6; j_call: TRBJ2-7; cdr3_nt: TGTGCCAGCAGCTTGTTCACGGGAGGCTACGAGCAGTACTTC; cdr3_aa: CASSLFTGGYEQYF
cdr3_length: 12; clone_size: many; d_call: NA; v_call: TRBV20-1; j_call: TRBJ2-1; cdr3_nt: TGCAGTGCTAAACCCTGGGGATTAGAGCAGTTCTTC; cdr3_aa: CSAKPWGLEQFF
cdr3_length: 13; clone_size: NA; d_call: NA; v_call: TRBV27; j_call: TRBJ2-7; cdr3_nt: TGTGCCAGCAGGCCGCTGGGGTCGAACGAGCAGTACTTC; cdr3_aa: CASRPLGSNEQYF
cdr3_length: 13; clone_size: few; d_call: NA; v_call: TRBV6-2/TRBV6-3; j_call: TRBJ2-3; cdr3_nt: TGTGCCAGCAGTTACTCGAGGGTAGATACGCAGTATTTT; cdr3_aa: CASSYSRVDTQYF
cdr3_length: 8; clone_size: NA; d_call: NA; v_call: TRBV20-1; j_call: TRBJ1-1; cdr3_nt: TGCAGTAATCGTAATGCTTTCTTT; cdr3_aa: CSNRNAFF
cdr3_length: 18; clone_size: few; d_call: TRBD1; v_call: TRBV24-1; j_call: TRBJ2-2; cdr3_nt: TGTGCCACCAGTGATTTGGACCCGGGACAGGGGGCGGGCGGGGAGCTGTTTTTT; cdr3_aa: CATSDLDPGQGAGGELFF
cdr3_length: 14; clone_size: many; d_call: TRBD1; v_call: TRBV12-3/TRBV12-4; j_call: TRBJ2-2; cdr3_nt: TGTGCCAGCAGGATTACAGGGGGCCCCGGGGAGCTGTTTTTT; cdr3_aa: CASRITGGPGELFF
cdr3_length: 15; clone_size: NA; d_call: NA; v_call: TRBV20-1; j_call: TRBJ2-1; cdr3_nt: TGCAGTGCTCGAAGGGACCCGAGCTCCTACAATGAGCAGTTCTTC; cdr3_aa: CSARRDPSSYNEQFF
cdr3_length: 15; clone_size: NA; d_call: TRBD2; v_call: TRBV7-2; j_call: TRBJ2-7; cdr3_nt: TGTGCCAACAGCAGGCAGCCGGGGGGCTCCTACGAGCAGTACTTC; cdr3_aa: CANSRQPGGSYEQYF
cdr3_length: 12; clone_size: NA; d_call: NA; v_call: TRBV30; j_call: TRBJ1-2; cdr3_nt: TGTGCCTGGAGTACAGGGAACTATGGCTACACCTTC; cdr3_aa: CAWSTGNYGYTF
cdr3_length: 15; clone_size: NA; d_call: NA; v_call: TRBV12-3/TRBV12-4; j_call: TRBJ1-5; cdr3_nt: TGTGCCAGCAGTTTGGGCAGGGGAGGACATCAGCCCCAGCATTTT; cdr3_aa: CASSLGRGGHQPQHF
cdr3_length: 14; clone_size: NA; d_call: NA; v_call: TRBV5-1; j_call: TRBJ2-3; cdr3_nt: TGCGCCAGCAGCTTGAAATCCAGCACAGATACGCAGTATTTT; cdr3_aa: CASSLKSSTDTQYF
cdr3_length: 16; clone_size: many; d_call: NA; v_call: TRBV20-1; j_call: TRBJ1-2; cdr3_nt: TGCAGTGCTAGAGACCCGGCCTGGACCTTATTTTATGGCTACACCTTC; cdr3_aa: CSARDPAWTLFYGYTF
cdr3_length: 15; clone_size: few; d_call: TRBD2; v_call: TRBV20-1; j_call: TRBJ2-1; cdr3_nt: TGCAGTGCTTCCCGGACTAGCGGAGCCTACAATGAGCAGTTCTTC; cdr3_aa: CSASRTSGAYNEQFF
cdr3_length: 12; clone_size: many; d_call: NA; v_call: TRBV20-1; j_call: TRBJ2-2; cdr3_nt: TGCAGTGCGACCACTTTGGGAGGGGAGCTGTTTTTT; cdr3_aa: CSATTLGGELFF
cdr3_length: 16; clone_size: NA; d_call: TRBD2; v_call: TRBV5-1; j_call: TRBJ2-2; cdr3_nt: TGCGCCAGCAGCTTAGCGGGAGCCGCGAACACCGGGGAGCTGTTTTTT; cdr3_aa: CASSLAGAANTGELFF
cdr3_length: 14; clone_size: few; d_call: TRBD1; v_call: TRBV10-1; j_call: TRBJ2-4; cdr3_nt: TGCGCCAGCAGTGACCCTGGACAGGGAGACATTCAGTACTTC; cdr3_aa: CASSDPGQGDIQYF
cdr3_length: 15; clone_size: NA; d_call: NA; v_call: TRBV18; j_call: TRBJ1-2; cdr3_nt: TGTGCCTGCTCACTTGTAAGGACCCCGCTTGACGGCTACACCTTC; cdr3_aa: CACSLVRTPLDGYTF
cdr3_length: 13; clone_size: many; d_call: NA; v_call: TRBV5-5; j_call: TRBJ2-1; cdr3_nt: TGTGCCAGCAGCTTGGCTACCTTCAATGAGCAGTTCTTC; cdr3_aa: CASSLATFNEQFF